The clone carrying this T cell receptor (beta chain) came up once. What it binds is unknown. The ends lost 3 bases at V and 2 bases at J; junction bases unmatched: 4. The CDR3 loop spans 16 amino acids. Germline V gene data show CDR1 as SGHRS and CDR2 as YFSETQ. This sample is part of a study of cytomegalovirus exposure and HLA in healthy donors. In the study overall: HLA-typed donors were the source of 82 million or so unique TCRs, which an early data release held. Whole-study results and caveats: Several of the most significant clusters appeared linked to common viral pathogens, based on a later analysis. Presence/absence analysis assumed near-uniform sequencing depth across donors.

The PCR contained 60 Vbeta and 13 Jbeta primers. Generated by immunoSEQ multiplex PCR, the TCRdb table keeps only in-frame clones and is missing some. The sample has approximately 130,000 clones, about 77% seen once. This chain connects TRBV5-1 to TRBJ2-1, with 11 bases identical to TRBD2. The sequencing sample was made of PBMCs. This sequence originates from a man aged 45-65 years in good health and CMV-seronegative. The DNA for the CDR3 is TGCGCCAGCAGCTCCGGGACTAGCGGAGCCTACAATGAGCAGTTCTTC. The encoded protein is CASSSGTSGAYNEQFF. Drawing the rest from reference TRBV5-1 and TRBJ2-1, the complete variable domain is KAGVTQTPRYLIKTRGQQVTLSCSPISGHRSVSWYQQTPGQGLQFLFEYFSETQRNKGNFPGRFSGRQFSNSRSEMNVSTLELGDSALYLCASSSGTSGAYNEQFFGPGTRLTVL.